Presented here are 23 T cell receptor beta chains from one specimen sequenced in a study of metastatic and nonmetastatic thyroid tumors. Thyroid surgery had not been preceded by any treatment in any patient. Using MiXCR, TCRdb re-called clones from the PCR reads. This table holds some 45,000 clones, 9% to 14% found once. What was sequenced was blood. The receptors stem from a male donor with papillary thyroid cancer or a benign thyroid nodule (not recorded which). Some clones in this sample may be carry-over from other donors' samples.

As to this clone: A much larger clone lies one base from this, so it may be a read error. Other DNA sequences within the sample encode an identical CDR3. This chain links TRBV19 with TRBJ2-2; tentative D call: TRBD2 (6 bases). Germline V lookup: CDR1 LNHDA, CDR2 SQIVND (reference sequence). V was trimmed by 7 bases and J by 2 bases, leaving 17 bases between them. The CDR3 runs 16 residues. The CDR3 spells CASKAPGTHNTGELFF. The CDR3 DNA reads TGTGCCAGTAAGGCTCCCGGGACTCATAACACCGGGGAGCTGTTTTTT.

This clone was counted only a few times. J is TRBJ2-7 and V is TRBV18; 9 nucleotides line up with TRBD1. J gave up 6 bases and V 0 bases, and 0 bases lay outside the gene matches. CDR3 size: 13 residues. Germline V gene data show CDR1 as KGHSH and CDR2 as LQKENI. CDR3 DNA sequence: TGTGCCAGCTCACCACCGGACAGGGGCGAGCAGTACTTC. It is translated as CASSPPDRGEQYF.

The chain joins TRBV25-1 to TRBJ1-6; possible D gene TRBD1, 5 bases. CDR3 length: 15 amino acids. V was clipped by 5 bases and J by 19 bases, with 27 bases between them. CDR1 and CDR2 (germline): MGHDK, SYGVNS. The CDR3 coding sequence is TGTGCCAGCAGTACTTTAGGGGCCCCGGTATCACACCTACACTTT. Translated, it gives CASSTLGAPVSHLHF.

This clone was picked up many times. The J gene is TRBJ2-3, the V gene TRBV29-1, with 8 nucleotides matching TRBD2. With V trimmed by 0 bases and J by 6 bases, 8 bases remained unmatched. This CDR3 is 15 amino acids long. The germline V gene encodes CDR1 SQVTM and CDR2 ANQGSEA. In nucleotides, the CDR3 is TGCAGCGTTGAAGATGGCGCGGGAGGTCATGATACGCAGTATTTT. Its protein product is CSVEDGAGGHDTQYF.

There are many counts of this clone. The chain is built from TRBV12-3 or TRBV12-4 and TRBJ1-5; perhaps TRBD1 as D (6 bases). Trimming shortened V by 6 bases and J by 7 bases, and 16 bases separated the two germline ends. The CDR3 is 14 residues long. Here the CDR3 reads CASSQTGTQQPQHF. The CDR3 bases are TGTGCCAGCAGCCAAACAGGGACGCAACAGCCCCAGCATTTT.

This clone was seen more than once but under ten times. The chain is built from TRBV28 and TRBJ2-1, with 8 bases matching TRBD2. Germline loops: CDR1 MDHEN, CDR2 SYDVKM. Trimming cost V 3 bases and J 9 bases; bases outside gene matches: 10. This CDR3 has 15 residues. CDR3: CASSFRTSWISEQFF. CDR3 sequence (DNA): TGTGCCAGCAGTTTCCGGACTAGCTGGATTTCTGAGCAGTTCTTC. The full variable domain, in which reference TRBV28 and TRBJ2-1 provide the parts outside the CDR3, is DVKVTQSSRYLVKRTGEKVFLECVQDMDHENMFWYRQDPGLGLRLIYFSYDVKMKEKGDIPEGYSVSREKKERFSLILESASTNQTSMYLCASSFRTSWISEQFFGPGTRLTVL.

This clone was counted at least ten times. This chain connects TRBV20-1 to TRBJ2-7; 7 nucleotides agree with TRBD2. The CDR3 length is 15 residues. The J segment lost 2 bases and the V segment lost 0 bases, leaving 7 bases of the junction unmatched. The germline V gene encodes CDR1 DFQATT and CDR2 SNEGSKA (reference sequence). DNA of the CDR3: TGCAGTGCTAGAGATGCCCAAGCGGGGACCTACGAGCAGTACTTC. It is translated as CSARDAQAGTYEQYF.

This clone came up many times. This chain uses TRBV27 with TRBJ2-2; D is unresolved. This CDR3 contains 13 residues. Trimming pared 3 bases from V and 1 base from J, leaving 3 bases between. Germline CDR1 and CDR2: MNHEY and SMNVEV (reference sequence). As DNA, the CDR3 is TGTGCCAGCAGTTTTCGGAACACCGGGGAGCTGTTTTTT. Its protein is CASSFRNTGELFF.

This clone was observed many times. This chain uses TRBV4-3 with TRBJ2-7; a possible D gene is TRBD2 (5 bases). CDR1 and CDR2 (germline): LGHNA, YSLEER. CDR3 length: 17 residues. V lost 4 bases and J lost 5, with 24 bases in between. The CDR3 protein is CASSLASSGVLLDEQYF. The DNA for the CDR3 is TGCGCCAGCAGCCTAGCGTCCTCCGGAGTCCTCCTTGACGAGCAGTACTTC.

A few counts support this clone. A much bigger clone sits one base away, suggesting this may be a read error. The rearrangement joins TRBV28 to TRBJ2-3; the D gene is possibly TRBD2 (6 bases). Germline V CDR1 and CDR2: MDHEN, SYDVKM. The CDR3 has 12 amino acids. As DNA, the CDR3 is TGTACGACTATCGGGAGATCAGATACGCAGTATTTT. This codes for CTTIGRSDTQYF. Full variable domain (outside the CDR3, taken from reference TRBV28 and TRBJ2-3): DVKVTQSSRYLVKRTGEKVFLECVQDMDHENMFWYRQDPGLGLRLIYFSYDVKMKEKGDIPEGYSVSREKKERFSLILESASTNQTSMYLCTTIGRSDTQYFGPGTRLTVL.

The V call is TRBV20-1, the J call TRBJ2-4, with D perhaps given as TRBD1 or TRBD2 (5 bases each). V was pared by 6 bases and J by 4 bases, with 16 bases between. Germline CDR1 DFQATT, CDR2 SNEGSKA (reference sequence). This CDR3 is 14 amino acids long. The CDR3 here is CSARRRQTKNIQYF. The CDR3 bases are TGCAGTGCCCGGAGGAGACAGACAAAAAACATTCAGTACTTC.

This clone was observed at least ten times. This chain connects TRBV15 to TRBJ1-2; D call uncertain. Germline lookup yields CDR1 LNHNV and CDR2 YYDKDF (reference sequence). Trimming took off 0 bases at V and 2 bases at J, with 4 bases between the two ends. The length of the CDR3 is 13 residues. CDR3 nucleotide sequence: TGTGCCACCAGCAGAGATCGGAACTATGGCTACACCTTC. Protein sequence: CATSRDRNYGYTF.

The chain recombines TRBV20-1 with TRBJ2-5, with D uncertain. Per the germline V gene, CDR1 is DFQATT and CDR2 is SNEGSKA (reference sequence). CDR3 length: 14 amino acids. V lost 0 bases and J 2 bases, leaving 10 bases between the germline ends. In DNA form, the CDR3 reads TGCAGTGCTAGAGATGTGCAGGTACAAGAGACCCAGTACTTC. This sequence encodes CSARDVQVQETQYF.

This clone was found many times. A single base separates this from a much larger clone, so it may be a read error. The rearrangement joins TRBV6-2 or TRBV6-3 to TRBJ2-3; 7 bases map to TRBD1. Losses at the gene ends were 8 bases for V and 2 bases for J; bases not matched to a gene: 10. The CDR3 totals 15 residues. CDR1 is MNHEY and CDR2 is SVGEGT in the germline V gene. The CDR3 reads CASCSRQGHTDTQYF. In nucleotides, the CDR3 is TGTGCCAGCTGCTCAAGACAGGGCCACACAGATACGCAGTATTTT.

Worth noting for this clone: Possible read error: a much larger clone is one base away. CDR3 sequence (DNA): TGTGCCAGCAGCGTGGGGGCTAGCGGGACTCCAGAGACCCAGTACTTC. Translation: CASSVGASGTPETQYF. The V call is TRBV9, the J call TRBJ2-5; the match to TRBD2 covers 9 bases. This CDR3 comprises 16 residues. Germline V CDR1 and CDR2: SGDLS, YYNGEE. The ends lost 2 bases at V and 4 bases at J; junction bases unmatched: 9.

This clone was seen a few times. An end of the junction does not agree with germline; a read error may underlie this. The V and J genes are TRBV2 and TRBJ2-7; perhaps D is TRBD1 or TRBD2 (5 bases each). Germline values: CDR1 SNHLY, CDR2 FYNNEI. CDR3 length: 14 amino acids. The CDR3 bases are TGTTCCAGCAGGTCCGGGACCTCTACCTACGAGCAGTGCTTC. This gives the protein CSSRSGTSTYEQCF.

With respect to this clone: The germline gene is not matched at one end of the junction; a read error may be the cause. CDR3 in amino acids: CSSRRTVTDTQYF. As DNA, the CDR3 is TGCTCCAGCAGGAGGACCGTTACAGATACGCAGTATTTT. V usage is TRBV4-1 and J usage is TRBJ2-3; weak D call: TRBD2 (5 bases). Germline V gives CDR1 MGHRA, CDR2 YSYEKL. CDR3 length equals 13 residues.

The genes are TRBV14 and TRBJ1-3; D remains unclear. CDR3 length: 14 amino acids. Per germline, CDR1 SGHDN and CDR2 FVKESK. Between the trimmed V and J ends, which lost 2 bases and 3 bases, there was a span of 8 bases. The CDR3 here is CASSQRRNGNTIYF. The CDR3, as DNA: TGTGCCAGCAGCCAAAGACGGAATGGAAACACCATATATTTT.

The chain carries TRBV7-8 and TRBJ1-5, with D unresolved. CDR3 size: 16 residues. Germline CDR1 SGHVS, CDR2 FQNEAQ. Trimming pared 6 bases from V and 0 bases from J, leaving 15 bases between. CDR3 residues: CASSLLSSNSNQPQHF. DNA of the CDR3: TGTGCCAGCAGTCTGCTGAGTTCCAATAGCAATCAGCCCCAGCATTTT.

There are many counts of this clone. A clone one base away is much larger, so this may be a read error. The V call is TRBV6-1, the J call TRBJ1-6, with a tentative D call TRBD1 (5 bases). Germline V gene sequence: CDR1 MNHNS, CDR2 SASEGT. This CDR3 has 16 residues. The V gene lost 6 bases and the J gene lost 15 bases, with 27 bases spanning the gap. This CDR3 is CASRDTGARRKAVLHF. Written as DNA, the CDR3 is TGTGCCAGCAGGGATACAGGTGCCCGGAGGAAGGCGGTCCTCCACTTT.

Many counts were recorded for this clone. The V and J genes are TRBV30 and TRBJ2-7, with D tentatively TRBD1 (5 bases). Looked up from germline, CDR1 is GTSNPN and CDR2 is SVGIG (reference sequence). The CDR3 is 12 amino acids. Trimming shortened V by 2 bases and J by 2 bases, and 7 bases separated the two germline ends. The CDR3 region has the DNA TGTGCCTGGAGTAGACAGACCTACGAGCAGTACTTC. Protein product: CAWSRQTYEQYF.

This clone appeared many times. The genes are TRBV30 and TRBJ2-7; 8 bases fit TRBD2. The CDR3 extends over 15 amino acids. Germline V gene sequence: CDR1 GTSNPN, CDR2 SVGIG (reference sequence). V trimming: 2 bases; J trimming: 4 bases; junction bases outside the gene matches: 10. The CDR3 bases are TGTGCCTGGAGTAATCCTCTGCGGGAGGTTTACGAGCAGTACTTC. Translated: CAWSNPLREVYEQYF.

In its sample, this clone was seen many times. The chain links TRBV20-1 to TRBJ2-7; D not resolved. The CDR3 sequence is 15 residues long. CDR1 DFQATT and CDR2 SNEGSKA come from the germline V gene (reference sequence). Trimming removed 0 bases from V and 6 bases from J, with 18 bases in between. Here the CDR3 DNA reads TGCAGTGCTAGAGATCAGCTCAGACCGAGAGGCGAGCAGTACTTC. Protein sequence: CSARDQLRPRGEQYF.